A selection of T cell receptor beta chains follows, all from one sample in a study of T cell repertoires in cytomegalovirus infection. TCRdb processed the reads anew with MiXCR; each CDR3 protein has one entry. The top ten hold about 20% of the sample, which has roughly 730,000 distinct CDR3 sequences, about 30% seen once. No cognate antigen is known for these TCRs. The material was cultured PBMCs, obtained from culture after CMV antigen stimulation. The source of these receptors is a human donor in good health (CMV status not recorded). Some clones in this sample may be carry-over from other donors' samples. The CDR3 runs from the conserved cysteine through the conserved F or W. The D gene is left open where the match is weak. The size field is filled for only some rows; it gives once, few, many or a size class.

clone_size,d_call,j_call,v_call,cdr3_nt,cdr3_aa
.,TRBD1,TRBJ2-1,TRBV6-2/TRBV6-3,TGTGCCAGCAGTCGACAGGGTTTAGGGGACAATGAGCAGTTCTTC,CASSRQGLGDNEQFF
.,TRBD1,TRBJ2-5,TRBV7-6,TGTGCCAGCAGCCCGATAGGACAGGTCCAAGAGACCCAGTACTTC,CASSPIGQVQETQYF
.,TRBD2,TRBJ2-1,TRBV3-1,TGTGCCAGCAGCCAAGACGGCGGGGGCTACAATGAGCAGTTCTTC,CASSQDGGGYNEQFF
.,.,TRBJ1-4,TRBV5-1,TGCGCCAGCAGCTTGGGGGCCCCAAATGAAAAACTGTTTTTT,CASSLGAPNEKLFF
many,.,TRBJ1-5,TRBV7-4,TGTGCCAGCCGAAGGACCGAATATTCTAGCAATCAGCCCCAGCATTTT,CASRRTEYSSNQPQHF
.,.,TRBJ1-6,TRBV6-6,TGTGCCAGCAGTTACTCAGGCGGGGATTCACCCCTCCACTTT,CASSYSGGDSPLHF
.,.,TRBJ1-6,TRBV19,TGTGCCAGTAGTATAGGGTTCAATTCACCCCTCCACTTT,CASSIGFNSPLHF
.,.,TRBJ1-4,TRBV6-6,TGTGCCAGCAGTTTTGCCGGACGGGATGAAAAACTGTTTTTT,CASSFAGRDEKLFF
few,.,TRBJ2-7,TRBV7-9,TGTGCCAGCAGCTTAGAAGGAGCCCGTCTAAACGAGCAGTACTTC,CASSLEGARLNEQYF
.,.,TRBJ2-6,TRBV20-1,TGCAGTGCTACCTTGACTGGGGCCAACGTCCTGACTTTC,CSATLTGANVLTF
many,.,TRBJ2-5,TRBV12-3/TRBV12-4,TGTGCCAGCAGTCCTGGGACCCGCCAAGAGACCCAGTACTTC,CASSPGTRQETQYF
.,TRBD2,TRBJ2-1,TRBV11-2,TGTGCCAGCACCAAAGGGCCTGGACTAGCGGGGGGGAATGAGCAGTTCTTC,CASTKGPGLAGGNEQFF
.,.,TRBJ2-1,TRBV20-1,TGCAGTCCCGCACCCCCCCATGAGGAGCAGTTCTTC,CSPAPPHEEQFF
.,TRBD2,TRBJ2-1,TRBV6-2/TRBV6-3,TGTGCCAGCAGTTACTTCGCCGTGCAGATACCCCCGGGACTAGCGGGCTTCTTCTACAATGAGCAGTTCTTC,CASSYFAVQIPPGLAGFFYNEQFF
few,.,TRBJ1-2,TRBV7-9,TGTGCCAGCAGCTACGGGACTCTAGGTTACACCTTC,CASSYGTLGYTF
.,.,TRBJ2-7,TRBV28,TGTGCCAGCAGTTTGTTGTTCTACGAGCAGTACTTC,CASSLLFYEQYF
.,.,TRBJ2-1,TRBV6-1,TGTGCCAGCAGGGTAGTTGGGAATGAGCAGTTCTTC,CASRVVGNEQFF
few,TRBD2,TRBJ2-3,TRBV19,TGTGCCAGTAGCCAGACTAGCTCGGCAGATACGCAGTATTTT,CASSQTSSADTQYF
many,.,TRBJ2-3,TRBV18,TGTGCCAGCTCACCACCGGACAGTACAGATACGCAGTATTTT,CASSPPDSTDTQYF
.,.,TRBJ2-5,TRBV6-5,TGTGCCAGCAGGCCGAACCGGGACCACCATCGGACCCAGTACTTC,CASRPNRDHHRTQYF
.,.,TRBJ1-2,TRBV19,TGTGCCAGTAGCAAACCCTTGGGCCTCTTGGGCTACACCTTC,CASSKPLGLLGYTF
.,.,TRBJ1-3,TRBV19,TGTGCCAGCCGTTCGCAACAGGGAAACACCATATATTTT,CASRSQQGNTIYF
many,TRBD2,TRBJ2-3,TRBV7-2,TGTGCCAGCAGCCCGAGGGGACTAGTGACAGATACGCAGTATTTT,CASSPRGLVTDTQYF
.,.,TRBJ2-7,TRBV7-6,TGTGCCAGCAGCTCACTGGGACGTCGCAGCGAGCAGTACTTC,CASSSLGRRSEQYF
.,.,TRBJ1-6,TRBV4-2,TGTGCCAGCAGCCAAGGGGCTGGGGATTCACCCCTCCACTTT,CASSQGAGDSPLHF
.,.,TRBJ1-2,TRBV5-4,TGTGCCAGCAGCTTGAGGGAAGGGACAAACTATGGCTACACCTTC,CASSLREGTNYGYTF
few,TRBD1,TRBJ1-5,TRBV28,TGTGCCAGCACCTCAAGGACAGGGGAACAGCCCCAGCATTTT,CASTSRTGEQPQHF
many,TRBD1,TRBJ1-5,TRBV7-2,TGTGCCAGCAGCTCCGGACAGGGTCATCAGCCCCAGCATTTT,CASSSGQGHQPQHF
.,.,TRBJ1-5,TRBV5-4,TGTGCCGTTGGGACGGGACCCGAGGGGCCCCAGCATTTT,CAVGTGPEGPQHF
once,.,TRBJ1-1,TRBV19,TGTGCCAGTACTGACCCCACGGGGCCGGGCACTGAAGCTTTCTTT,CASTDPTGPGTEAFF
few,TRBD2,TRBJ2-3,TRBV19,TGTGCCAGTAGTATATCTAGCGGGGGAGCCACAGATACGCAGTATTTT,CASSISSGGATDTQYF
.,.,TRBJ2-1,TRBV7-2,TGTGCCAGCAGCTTAGAGGGATGGGAGCCCCATGAGCAGTTCTTC,CASSLEGWEPHEQFF
.,TRBD2,TRBJ2-7,TRBV19,TGTGCCAGGATGGAGCGGGAAAGCAATCAGTCCTACGAGCAGTACTTC,CARMERESNQSYEQYF
few,.,TRBJ2-7,TRBV20-1,TGCAGTGCTAGTGGTGCGACAGCCGCCTACGAGCAGTACTTC,CSASGATAAYEQYF
once,TRBD1,TRBJ2-7,TRBV3-1,TGTGCCAGCAGCCAAGCGGTCAGGGGGATCGAGCAGTACTTC,CASSQAVRGIEQYF
few,.,TRBJ2-7,TRBV12-3/TRBV12-4,TGTGCCAGCAGTTTATGGGGGAACGAGCAGTACTTC,CASSLWGNEQYF
few,.,TRBJ2-2,TRBV11-3,TGTGCCAGCAGCTTAATGGGTAGCGCGCACACCGGGGAGCTGTTTTTT,CASSLMGSAHTGELFF
.,.,TRBJ2-3,TRBV2,TGTGCCAGCAGACCGCAGGGAGCGACAGATACGCAGTATTTT,CASRPQGATDTQYF
few,TRBD2,TRBJ2-3,TRBV20-1,TGCAGTGCGCGAGAAGAGAGCGGGAGGCCAAGTAATACGCAGTATTTT,CSAREESGRPSNTQYF
few,.,TRBJ1-1,TRBV5-4,TGTGCCAGCAGCGAGGTCGGAGGCGTCCTCCGGAACACTGAAGCTTTCTTT,CASSEVGGVLRNTEAFF
.,.,TRBJ1-1,TRBV20-1,TGCAGTGCTGACGATGGAGTAGCTTTCTTT,CSADDGVAFF
few,.,TRBJ2-2,TRBV11-2,TGTGCCAGCAGCTTATTTGGGAGAAACACCGGGGAGCTGTTTTTT,CASSLFGRNTGELFF
.,TRBD2,TRBJ2-3,TRBV11-2,TGTGCCAGCAGCTTAGATCACGTGGGGGGGTTACCGGATAACCAAGATACGCAGTATTTT,CASSLDHVGGLPDNQDTQYF
.,TRBD1,TRBJ1-2,TRBV14,TGTGCCAGCAGCCATCTGGACAGGAGGGGTTATGGCTACACCTTC,CASSHLDRRGYGYTF
many,TRBD2,TRBJ2-3,TRBV7-2,TGTGCCAGCAGCTCCGGGACTAGTAGGGGAGATACGCAGTATTTT,CASSSGTSRGDTQYF
.,TRBD1,TRBJ2-3,TRBV7-8,TGTGCCAGCAGCCAACCCGACAGGGGAGAACGAGATACGCAGTATTTT,CASSQPDRGERDTQYF
few,.,TRBJ2-2,TRBV7-2,TGTGCCAGCAGACCACAGGGTAACACCGGGGAGCTGTTTTTT,CASRPQGNTGELFF
.,.,TRBJ2-3,TRBV4-2,TGTGCCAGCAGCGGGCTAGCTCCAGATACGCAGTATTTT,CASSGLAPDTQYF
.,TRBD1,TRBJ1-2,TRBV2,TGTGCCAACCGGACAGGCCGGGGGTATGGCTACACCTTC,CANRTGRGYGYTF
many,.,TRBJ1-1,TRBV3-1,TGTGCCAGCAGCCAAGCCGAAGCACAGGGTAGAGCTTTCTTT,CASSQAEAQGRAFF